Listed here are 10 T cell receptor beta chains from one sample, sequenced in a study of cytomegalovirus exposure and HLA in healthy donors. Vbeta (60) and Jbeta (13) primers were used in the PCR. Generated by immunoSEQ multiplex PCR, the TCRdb table keeps only in-frame clones and is missing some. Among roughly 120,000 clones listed, roughly 80% were seen once. Sequencing input: PBMCs. The receptor source for this set is a male donor in good health and CMV-seronegative.

The rearrangement uses TRBV7-9 and TRBJ1-5; possibly TRBD1 for D (5 bases). CDR1 SEHNR and CDR2 FQNEAQ come from the germline V gene (reference sequence). The CDR3 extends over 16 amino acids. V was shortened by 0 bases and J by 3 bases, with 12 bases between the two germline ends. The CDR3 DNA reads TGTGCCAGCAGCTTAGCGGCAGGGTCAGACAATCAGCCCCAGCATTTT. Its protein product is CASSLAAGSDNQPQHF.

This chain links TRBV27 with TRBJ1-2; 9 nucleotides agree with TRBD1. V shed 6 bases and J 7 bases; nucleotides not matched to a gene: 3. From germline, CDR1 is MNHEY and CDR2 SMNVEV (reference sequence). The CDR3 is 12 residues long. The CDR3 loop is CASRPTGGGYTF. The CDR3 DNA follows: TGTGCCAGCAGACCGACAGGGGGTGGCTACACCTTC.

V usage is TRBV7-2 and J usage is TRBJ2-5, with 9 positions matching TRBD2. Germline V lookup: CDR1 SGHTA, CDR2 FQGNSA. The trim removed 1 base at V and 5 bases at J, leaving 11 bases unmatched. The CDR3 has 17 amino acids. The CDR3 DNA reads as TGTGCCAGCAGCTTAGGGACACCGGGACTAGCCACGGAGACCCAGTACTTC. The encoded protein is CASSLGTPGLATETQYF.

This chain links TRBV5-1 with TRBJ2-7; TRBD1 matches at 7 bases. Trimming took 3 bases from V and 3 from J; bases not matched to a gene: 6. The CDR3 consists of 14 residues. Per the germline V gene, CDR1 is SGHRS and CDR2 is YFSETQ. The CDR3 DNA sequence: TGCGCCAGCAGCTCGAATACAGGGGACTACGAGCAGTACTTC. Translated: CASSSNTGDYEQYF.

CDR3 loop: CAWGLYEVETQYF. CDR3 nucleotide sequence: TGTGCCTGGGGCCTTTACGAGGTCGAGACCCAGTACTTC. The chain employs TRBV30 and TRBJ2-5; D is ambiguous. V dropped 5 bases and J dropped 5 bases, with 15 bases sitting between them. Germline-derived CDR1 and CDR2 are GTSNPN and SVGIG (reference sequence). This CDR3 has 13 amino acids.

The rearrangement uses TRBV28 and TRBJ1-4; 8 bases are shared with TRBD1. With V trimmed by 5 bases and J by 7 bases, 15 bases remained unmatched. CDR1 is MDHEN, CDR2 SYDVKM, per germline. The length of the CDR3 is 17 residues. CDR3 sequence reads: CASSSQGASGYGEKLFF. CDR3 DNA sequence: TGTGCCAGCAGTAGCCAGGGGGCAAGCGGTTATGGTGAAAAACTGTTTTTT. Together with reference TRBV28 and TRBJ1-4, the CDR3 gives the full variable domain: DVKVTQSSRYLVKRTGEKVFLECVQDMDHENMFWYRQDPGLGLRLIYFSYDVKMKEKGDIPEGYSVSREKKERFSLILESASTNQTSMYLCASSSQGASGYGEKLFFGSGTQLSVL.

The chain recombines TRBV6-4 with TRBJ1-2; D might be TRBD1 (6 bases). The CDR3 totals 13 residues. V was shortened by 6 bases and J by 5 bases, with 13 bases between the two germline ends. CDR1 and CDR2 from the germline V gene are MRHNA and SNTAGT. CDR3 in amino acids: CASSAGAEYGYTF. As DNA, the CDR3 is TGTGCCAGCAGCGCGGGGGCAGAATATGGCTACACCTTC.

The rearrangement joins TRBV4-3 to TRBJ2-2; D possibly corresponds to TRBD2 (5 bases). Per the germline V gene, CDR1 is LGHNA and CDR2 is YSLEER. The CDR3 runs to 14 residues. Trimming removed 0 bases from V and 6 bases from J, with 8 bases in between. The CDR3 DNA reads as TGCGCCAGCAGCCAAGATAGCGTGGCCGGGGAGCTGTTTTTT. Amino acids: CASSQDSVAGELFF.

The sample holds one count of this clone. The chain joins TRBV5-1 to TRBJ1-1; D perhaps matches TRBD1 (6 bases). Trimming took 0 bases from V and 4 from J, leaving 13 bases between them. Germline lookup yields CDR1 SGHRS and CDR2 YFSETQ. The CDR3 length is 15 residues. In DNA form, the CDR3 reads TGCGCCAGCAGCTTGGCCGGACAGACCCCCACTGAAGCTTTCTTT. Its translation: CASSLAGQTPTEAFF.

V gene TRBV2 combines with J gene TRBJ1-2; TRBD1 matches 9 bases. V was clipped by 7 bases and J by 4 bases; unmatched bases: 10. This CDR3 contains 15 residues. Germline CDR1 SNHLY, CDR2 FYNNEI. CDR3 amino acids: CASTSEQGAVYGYTF. The CDR3 region has the DNA TGTGCCAGCACCTCGGAACAGGGGGCGGTCTATGGCTACACCTTC.